These 2 T cell receptor beta chains were sequenced from one sample in a study of T cells in pancreatic ductal adenocarcinoma. This table comes from immunoSEQ multiplex PCR, and its TCRdb copy is limited to in-frame clones, with some not included. In the table there are roughly 100,000 clones, about 95% of which are singletons. The selected patients with pancreatic ductal adenocarcinoma had surgery but no neoadjuvant therapy. The sequenced sample was PBMCs. These receptors came from a human donor with pancreatic ductal adenocarcinoma.

This sequence joins TRBV30 and TRBJ2-5; 11 bases agree with TRBD2. This CDR3 contains 15 residues. Germline V gives CDR1 GTSNPN, CDR2 SVGIG (reference sequence). The junction had 10 bases not matched to a gene; V was cut back by 5 bases and J by 5 bases. CDR3 protein: CAWVSPLAGEETQYF. As DNA, the CDR3 is TGTGCCTGGGTCTCTCCACTAGCGGGAGAGGAGACCCAGTACTTC.

This clone appeared once. The rearrangement uses TRBV7-9 and TRBJ2-7; 9 positions match TRBD1. This CDR3 is 13 amino acids long. Germline V gives CDR1 SEHNR, CDR2 FQNEAQ (reference sequence). Germline trimming cut 9 bases from V and 5 bases from J; bases unmatched to any gene: 8. The CDR3, as DNA: TGTGCCAGTAAACAGGGGGCGGCCCACGAGCAGTACTTC. The encoded protein is CASKQGAAHEQYF. The full variable domain, its missing parts supplied by reference TRBV7-9 and TRBJ2-7, is DTGVSQNPRHKITKRGQNVTFRCDPISEHNRLYWYRQTLGQGPEFLTYFQNEAQLEKSRLLSDRFSAERPKGSFSTLEIQRTEQGDSAMYLCASKQGAAHEQYFGPGTRLTVT.